This T cell receptor (beta chain) was sequenced for a study of neurological immune-mediated disorders. V shed 7 bases and J shed 2 bases, with 11 bases lying between them. This CDR3 spans 13 amino acids. This clonotype has ten or more counts. TCRdb used MiXCR to reprocess the 5' RACE reads, holding one entry per CDR3 protein. The sample includes under 45,000 distinct CDR3 sequences, 2.5% of them seen just once. The source is a man aged 50 to 59 with multiple sclerosis. The chain has TRBV12-3 or TRBV12-4 and TRBJ1-1; unclear D gene. The sample consisted of PBMCs. The CDR3 DNA follows: TGTGCCAGCACCAGAGACTTAAACACTGAAGCTTTCTTT. It is translated as CASTRDLNTEAFF.